This TCR beta chain was found in a study of T cells in localized non-small cell lung cancer. CDR1 and CDR2 from the germline V gene are MDHEN and SYDVKM. This CDR3 has 16 residues. Between the trimmed V and J ends, which lost 0 bases and 2 bases, there was a span of 12 bases. For this clone: The antigen remains undetermined.

Data came from immunoSEQ multiplex PCR; TCRdb stores just in-frame clones and leaves some out. The table shows around 67,000 clones, with roughly 88% occurring only once. Points from the study as a whole: A median of 57 of the top 100 tumor clones appeared in adjacent lung, which was paired and uninvolved. Higher adjacent-lung clonality was associated with shorter survival. Compared with tumor, uninvolved adjacent lung displayed greater T cell clonality, ranking highest overall.

This rearrangement joins TRBV28 to TRBJ2-3, with D possibly matching TRBD1 (7 bases). The sequences come from peripheral blood, collected before any cancer treatment. The sequence was collected from a woman aged 40-69 years with stage I lung adenocarcinoma. CDR3 sequence reads: CASSLWGGQNTDTQYF. DNA for the CDR3: TGTGCCAGCAGTTTATGGGGGGGACAGAACACAGATACGCAGTATTTT.